This TCR beta chain was captured in a study of CD8+ T cells in alopecia areata. Study-level findings and limits: Persistence during tofacitinib was seen for many expanded lesional clones in scalp and blood.

Sequencing used cDNA as its template, made by extracting RNA and reverse transcribing it. TCRdb's copy holds only in-frame clones and misses some; the assay was immunoSEQ multiplex PCR. The sample records more than 150,000 clones, 51% being singletons. Stated treatment: oral pan-JAK inhibitor, 5-10 mg twice daily. A remark on this clone: Its antigen is unidentified.

The material was CD8+ T cells sorted from blood, obtained around week 54, from a patient treated with tofacitinib. The receptor comes from a human donor with alopecia areata.

This CDR3 is CASSLGQGFQPQHF. The DNA for the CDR3 is TGTGCCAGCAGCCTTGGACAGGGGTTCCAGCCCCAGCATTTT. V is TRBV7-2 and J is TRBJ1-5; the match to TRBD1 covers 9 bases. The ends lost 5 bases at V and 7 bases at J; junction bases unmatched: 6. This CDR3 has 14 amino acids. Germline CDR1 is SGHTA and CDR2 is FQGNSA. The full variable domain, completed using reference TRBV7-2 and TRBJ1-5, is GAGVSQSPSNKVTEKGKDVELRCDPISGHTALYWYRQSLGQGLEFLIYFQGNSAPDKSGLPSDRFSAERTGGSVSTLTIQRTQQEDSAVYLCASSLGQGFQPQHFGDGTRLSIL.